A single sample is the source of the 14 T cell receptor beta chains below, sequenced in a study of T cell responses to AZD1222 COVID-19 vaccine. The protocol was immunoSEQ multiplex PCR, while the TCRdb copy is restricted to in-frame clones and leaves out a portion. The table includes under 150,000 clones, 70% to 90% detected once. The material was peripheral blood, obtained on day 0 of MenACWY control vaccination. Every receptor here comes from an adult in good health.

This clone was seen just once. This sequence joins TRBV5-6 and TRBJ1-1, with 10 bases lining up with TRBD1. CDR3 length equals 15 residues. CDR1 and CDR2 from the germline V gene are SGHDT and YYEEEE. The ends lost 3 bases at V and 0 bases at J; junction bases unmatched: 2. CDR3 nucleotide sequence: TGTGCCAGCAGCTGGACAGGGGGAGTGAACACTGAAGCTTTCTTT. Translated: CASSWTGGVNTEAFF.

V gene TRBV10-3 combines with J gene TRBJ1-3; D perhaps matches TRBD1 (5 bases). V was clipped by 5 bases and J by 1 base, with 9 bases between them. Germline loops: CDR1 ENHRY, CDR2 SYGVKD. This CDR3 is built from 14 residues. CDR3 nucleotides: TGTGCCATCAGTTCCGGGACGTCTGGAAACACCATATATTTT. This encodes CAISSGTSGNTIYF.

The V call is TRBV5-1, the J call TRBJ2-2; D tentatively reads TRBD1 or TRBD2 (6 bases each). This CDR3 contains 15 residues. V shed 6 bases and J shed 0 bases, with 12 bases lying between them. Germline V lookup: CDR1 SGHRS, CDR2 YFSETQ. The CDR3 loop reads CASNRGDANTGELFF. The DNA of the CDR3 is TGCGCCAGCAATAGGGGGGACGCGAACACCGGGGAGCTGTTTTTT.

The chain combines TRBV10-1 with TRBJ1-3, with a tentative D call TRBD1 (5 bases). The CDR3 length is 14 residues. The germline V gene has CDR1 WNHNN and CDR2 SYGVQD (reference sequence). Trimming removed 6 bases from V and 9 bases from J, with 18 bases in between. The CDR3 here is CASSDSRLDGTIYF. The CDR3 nucleotides are TGCGCCAGCAGCGACAGCAGGTTGGACGGCACCATATATTTT.

This clone rates as medium-sized. The rearrangement links TRBV4-3 to TRBJ1-2; 7 bases fit TRBD1. Germline V gene lookup returns CDR1 LGHNA and CDR2 YSLEER. The ends lost 0 bases at V and 4 bases at J; junction bases unmatched: 11. The CDR3 is made up of 17 amino acids. CDR3 DNA: TGCGCCAGCAGCCAAGATGGTCAGGGGGGAGTAAGCTATGGCTACACCTTC. Translating gives CASSQDGQGGVSYGYTF.

The chain combines TRBV5-1 with TRBJ2-3; D gene ambiguous. CDR3 size: 15 residues. Trimming cost V 1 base and J 0 bases, with 9 bases left between them. The V gene's germline CDR1 is SGHRS and CDR2 YFSETQ. The CDR3 loop reads CASSLTVGSTDTQYF. CDR3 bases: TGCGCCAGCAGCTTGACGGTGGGGAGCACAGATACGCAGTATTTT. The variable domain in full, with the rest retrieved from reference TRBV5-1 and TRBJ2-3, is KAGVTQTPRYLIKTRGQQVTLSCSPISGHRSVSWYQQTPGQGLQFLFEYFSETQRNKGNFPGRFSGRQFSNSRSEMNVSTLELGDSALYLCASSLTVGSTDTQYFGPGTRLTVL.

The genes are TRBV10-3 and TRBJ2-3, with 11 bases fitting TRBD2. V lost 1 base and J lost 6; bases outside the gene matches: 6. Germline assignment: CDR1 ENHRY and CDR2 SYGVKD. The CDR3 spans 16 residues. CDR3 nucleotides: TGTGCCATCAGTGAGTTGCTAGCGGGGGGCCGGGATACGCAGTATTTT. This translates into CAISELLAGGRDTQYF.

The V call is TRBV7-9, the J call TRBJ2-7; D is perhaps TRBD2 (5 bases). The CDR3 runs 14 residues. V shed 5 bases and J shed 5 bases, with 16 bases lying between them. The germline V gene has CDR1 SEHNR and CDR2 FQNEAQ (reference sequence). The chain's CDR3 is CASSRMTMTNEQYF. Written as DNA, the CDR3 is TGTGCCAGCAGCCGGATGACTATGACAAACGAGCAGTACTTC.

The J gene is TRBJ2-7, the V gene TRBV4-3; tentative D call: TRBD1 (6 bases). Germline CDR1 reads LGHNA; CDR2 reads YSLEER. The CDR3 covers 13 residues. V was trimmed by 4 bases and J by 3 bases, leaving 10 bases between them. The CDR3 sequence: CASSPRDNYEQYF. The CDR3 region has the DNA TGCGCCAGCAGCCCCCGGGACAACTACGAGCAGTACTTC.

V and J are TRBV13 and TRBJ2-3; the D is unclear. CDR1 and CDR2 (germline): PRHDT, FYEKMQ (reference sequence). The V gene lost 5 bases and the J gene lost 1 base, with 13 bases spanning the gap. The CDR3 consists of 15 residues. CDR3 DNA sequence: TGTGCCAGCAGCCCTCGAAGGAGTGGCACAGATACGCAGTATTTT. It encodes CASSPRRSGTDTQYF. Together with reference TRBV13 and TRBJ2-3, the CDR3 gives the full variable domain: AAGVIQSPRHLIKEKRETATLKCYPIPRHDTVYWYQQGPGQDPQFLISFYEKMQSDKGSIPDRFSAQQFSDYHSELNMSSLELGDSALYFCASSPRRSGTDTQYFGPGTRLTVL.

The rearrangement uses TRBV28 and TRBJ2-7; maybe TRBD1 (6 bases). This CDR3 contains 14 residues. The ends were cut back, 5 bases at V and 3 bases at J, with 14 bases in the middle. In germline, CDR1 is MDHEN, CDR2 SYDVKM. CDR3: CASSPPTGIYEQYF. As DNA, the CDR3 is TGTGCCAGCAGTCCCCCGACAGGAATCTACGAGCAGTACTTC.

This clone was seen repeatedly, ten times or more. V and J are TRBV14 and TRBJ2-2; weak D call: TRBD1 (5 bases). V lost 2 bases and J lost 3, with 7 bases in between. Germline lookup yields CDR1 SGHDN and CDR2 FVKESK. CDR3 size: 14 residues. CDR3 sequence (DNA): TGTGCCAGCAGCCAACAGGGATACACCGGGGAGCTGTTTTTT. Translated: CASSQQGYTGELFF.

V gene TRBV10-3 combines with J gene TRBJ2-7, with D perhaps matching TRBD2 (5 bases). This CDR3 spans 13 amino acids. The germline gives CDR1 ENHRY, CDR2 SYGVKD. Trimming cost V 3 bases and J 3 bases, with 9 bases left between them. The CDR3: CAISDIRDYEQYF. CDR3 coding DNA: TGTGCCATCAGTGATATTCGGGACTACGAGCAGTACTTC.

The chain couples TRBV6-5 to TRBJ1-2, with unresolved D. Germline V lookup: CDR1 MNHEY, CDR2 SVGAGI. The CDR3 contains 14 residues. Trimming shortened V by 7 bases and J by 1 base, and 13 bases separated the two germline ends. The CDR3 nucleotides read TGTGCCAGCATCAACACCAACCTTAACTATGGCTACACCTTC. Its translation: CASINTNLNYGYTF.